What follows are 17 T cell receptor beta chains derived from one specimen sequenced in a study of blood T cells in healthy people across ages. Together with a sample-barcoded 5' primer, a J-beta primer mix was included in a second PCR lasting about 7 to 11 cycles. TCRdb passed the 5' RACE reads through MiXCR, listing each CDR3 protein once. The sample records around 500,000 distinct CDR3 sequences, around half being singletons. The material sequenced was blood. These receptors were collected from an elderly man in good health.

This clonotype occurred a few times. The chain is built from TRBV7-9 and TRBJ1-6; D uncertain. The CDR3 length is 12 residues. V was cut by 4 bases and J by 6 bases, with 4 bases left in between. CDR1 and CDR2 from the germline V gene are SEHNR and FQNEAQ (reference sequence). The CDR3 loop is CASSYVNSPLHF. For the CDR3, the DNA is TGTGCCAGCAGCTACGTTAATTCACCCCTCCACTTT.

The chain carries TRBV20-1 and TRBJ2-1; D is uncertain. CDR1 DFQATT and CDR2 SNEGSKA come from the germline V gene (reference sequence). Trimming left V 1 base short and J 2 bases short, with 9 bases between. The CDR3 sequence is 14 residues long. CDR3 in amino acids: CSARVLSPYNEQFF. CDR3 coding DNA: TGCAGTGCTAGAGTGCTTAGCCCCTACAATGAGCAGTTCTTC.

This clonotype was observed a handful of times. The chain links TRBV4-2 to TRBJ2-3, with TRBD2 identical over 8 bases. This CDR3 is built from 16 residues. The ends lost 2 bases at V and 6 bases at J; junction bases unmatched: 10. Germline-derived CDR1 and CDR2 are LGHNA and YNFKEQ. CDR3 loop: CASSQIPGGGRDTQYF. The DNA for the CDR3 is TGTGCCAGCAGCCAAATCCCCGGGGGGGGCAGGGATACGCAGTATTTT.

The CDR3 nucleotides are TGTGCCAGCAGCTTAACGGGGACCCGGGGGGGTGGAAGCAATGAGCAGTTCTTC. Translation: CASSLTGTRGGGSNEQFF. The gene calls are TRBV7-3 and TRBJ2-1; 8 bases fit TRBD2. The trim removed 0 bases at V and 6 bases at J, leaving 13 bases unmatched. This CDR3 is 18 amino acids long. From germline, CDR1 is SGHTA and CDR2 FQGTGA. Variable domain in full (rest from reference TRBV7-3 and TRBJ2-1): GAGVSQTPSNKVTEKGKYVELRCDPISGHTALYWYRQSLGQGPEFLIYFQGTGAADDSGLPNDRFFAVRPEGSVSTLKIQRTERGDSAVYLCASSLTGTRGGGSNEQFFGPGTRLTVL.

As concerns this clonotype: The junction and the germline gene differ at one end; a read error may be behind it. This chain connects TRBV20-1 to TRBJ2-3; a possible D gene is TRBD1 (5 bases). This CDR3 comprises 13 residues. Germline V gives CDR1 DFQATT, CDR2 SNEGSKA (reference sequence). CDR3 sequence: CSASSTGTGTQYF. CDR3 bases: TGCAGTGCTAGCTCGACGGGCACAGGTACGCAGTATTTT.

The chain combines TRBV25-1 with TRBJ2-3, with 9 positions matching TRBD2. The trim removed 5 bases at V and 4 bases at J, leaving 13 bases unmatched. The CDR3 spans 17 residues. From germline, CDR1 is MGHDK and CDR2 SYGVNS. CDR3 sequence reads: CASSTMASGVKADTQYF. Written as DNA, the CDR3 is TGTGCCAGCAGTACCATGGCTAGCGGGGTAAAGGCAGATACGCAGTATTTT.

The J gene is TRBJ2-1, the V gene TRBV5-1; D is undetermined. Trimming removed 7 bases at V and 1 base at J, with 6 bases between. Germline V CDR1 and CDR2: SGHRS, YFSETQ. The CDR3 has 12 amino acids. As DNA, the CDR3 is TGCGCCAGCGGGCGGTCCTACAATGAGCAGTTCTTC. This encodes CASGRSYNEQFF. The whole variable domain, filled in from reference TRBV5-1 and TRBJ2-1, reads KAGVTQTPRYLIKTRGQQVTLSCSPISGHRSVSWYQQTPGQGLQFLFEYFSETQRNKGNFPGRFSGRQFSNSRSEMNVSTLELGDSALYLCASGRSYNEQFFGPGTRLTVL.

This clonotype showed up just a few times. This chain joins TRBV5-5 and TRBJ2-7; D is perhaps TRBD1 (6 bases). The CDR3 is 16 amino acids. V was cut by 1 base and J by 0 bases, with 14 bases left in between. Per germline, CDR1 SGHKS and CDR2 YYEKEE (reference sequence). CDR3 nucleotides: TGTGCCAGCAGCTTGAACGGGCAGGGGTTCTCCTACGAGCAGTACTTC. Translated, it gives CASSLNGQGFSYEQYF.

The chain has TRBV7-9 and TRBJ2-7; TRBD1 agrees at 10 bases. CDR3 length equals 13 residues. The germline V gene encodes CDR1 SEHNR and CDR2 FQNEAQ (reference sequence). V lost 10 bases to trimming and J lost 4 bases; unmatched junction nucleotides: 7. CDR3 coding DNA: TGTGCCACTTCCGGGACAGGGGCTTACGAGCAGTACTTC. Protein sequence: CATSGTGAYEQYF.

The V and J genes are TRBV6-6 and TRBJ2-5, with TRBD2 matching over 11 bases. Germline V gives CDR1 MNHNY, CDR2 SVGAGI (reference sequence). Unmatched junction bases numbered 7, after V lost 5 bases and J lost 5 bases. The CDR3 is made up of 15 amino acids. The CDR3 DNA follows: TGTGCCAGCAGTGGACGTAGCGGGGGGGCCGAGACCCAGTACTTC. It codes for CASSGRSGGAETQYF.

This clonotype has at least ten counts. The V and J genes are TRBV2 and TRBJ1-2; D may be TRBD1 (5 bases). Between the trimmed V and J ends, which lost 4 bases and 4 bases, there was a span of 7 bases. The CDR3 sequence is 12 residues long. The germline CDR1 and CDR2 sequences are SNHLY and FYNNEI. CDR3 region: CASSGGIYGYTF. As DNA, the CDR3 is TGTGCCAGCAGTGGGGGGATCTATGGCTACACCTTC.

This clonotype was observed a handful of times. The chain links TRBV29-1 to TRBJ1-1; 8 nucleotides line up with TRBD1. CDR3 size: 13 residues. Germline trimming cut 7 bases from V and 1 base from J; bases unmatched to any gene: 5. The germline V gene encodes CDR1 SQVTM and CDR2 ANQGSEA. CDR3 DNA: TGCAGCGGGAAGGGACAGGAGAACACTGAAGCTTTCTTT. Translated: CSGKGQENTEAFF.

In DNA form, the CDR3 reads TGCAGTGCTAGGCGAGGAGCGGGAGTGGGCGAGCAGTACTTC. As protein: CSARRGAGVGEQYF. This chain links TRBV20-1 with TRBJ2-7; 8 nucleotides agree with TRBD2. The ends lost 3 bases at V and 6 bases at J; junction bases unmatched: 10. CDR1 is DFQATT and CDR2 is SNEGSKA in the germline V gene (reference sequence). This CDR3 contains 14 residues.

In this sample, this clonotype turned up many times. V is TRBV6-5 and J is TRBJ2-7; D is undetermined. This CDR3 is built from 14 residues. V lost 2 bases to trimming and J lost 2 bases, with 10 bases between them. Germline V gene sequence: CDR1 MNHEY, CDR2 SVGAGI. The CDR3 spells CASSYAHQAYEQYF. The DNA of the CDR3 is TGTGCCAGCAGTTACGCCCACCAGGCCTACGAGCAGTACTTC.

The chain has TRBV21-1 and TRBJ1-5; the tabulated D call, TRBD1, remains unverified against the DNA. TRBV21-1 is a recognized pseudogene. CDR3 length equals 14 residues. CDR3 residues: CASIRQGFDQPQHF. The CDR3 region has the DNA TGTGCCAGCATAAGGCAGGGGTTCGATCAGCCCCAGCATTTT.

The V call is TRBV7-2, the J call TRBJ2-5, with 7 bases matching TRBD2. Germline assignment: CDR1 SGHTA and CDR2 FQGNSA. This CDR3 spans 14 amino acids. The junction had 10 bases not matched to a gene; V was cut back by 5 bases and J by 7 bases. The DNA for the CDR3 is TGTGCCAGCAGCACTCCGGGGGGTCTAGGGACCCAGTACTTC. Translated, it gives CASSTPGGLGTQYF.

The CDR3 reads CASSLVEAGGRDTQYF. CDR3 nucleotide sequence: TGTGCCAGCAGCTTAGTCGAAGCGGGGGGGAGAGATACGCAGTATTTT. The chain has TRBV7-2 and TRBJ2-3; TRBD2 aligns across 10 bases. Trimming at V came to 1 base and at J to 5 bases, leaving 6 bases not matched to a gene. The CDR3 sequence is 16 residues long. Germline-derived CDR1 and CDR2 are SGHTA and FQGNSA.